The 9 T cell receptor beta chains in this list originate from one sample, sequenced in a study of regulatory T cells in long-lasting Graves disease. Assembly of TCR beta libraries relied on iRepertoire HTBI primers together with Arm-PCR of CDR3 regions. Via MiXCR, TCRdb re-called the multiplex PCR reads, giving one row per CDR3 protein. The sample contains roughly 440,000 distinct CDR3 sequences, about 16% of which appear only once. Time point: newly diagnosed GD, antithyroid drugs for less than 3 months. From PBMCs, RNA was extracted and then used to make the TCR library. These data were also filed under a second study, of T cells in Graves' hyperthyroidism and ophthalmopathy.

The sample in question was peripheral blood mononuclear cells (PBMCs), obtained at new diagnosis, from a patient treated with antithyroid drugs. These TCRs come from a woman between 18 and 30 years old with Graves disease.

This clonotype was seen ten or more times. The V call is TRBV28, the J call TRBJ1-2; D uncertain. The V gene lost 2 bases and the J gene lost 2 bases, with 9 bases spanning the gap. CDR3 length: 14 residues. Germline values: CDR1 MDHEN, CDR2 SYDVKM. CDR3 sequence reads: CASSLVGKNYGYTF. CDR3 coding DNA: TGTGCCAGCAGTTTAGTAGGGAAGAACTATGGCTACACCTTC.

The table lists this clonotype with many counts. J is TRBJ1-6 and V is TRBV28; no definite D call. CDR3 length: 15 amino acids. V dropped 6 bases and J dropped 9 bases, with 18 bases sitting between them. The germline gives CDR1 MDHEN, CDR2 SYDVKM. The CDR3 here is CASSPPPRGSSPLHF. CDR3 nucleotides: TGTGCCAGCAGCCCACCGCCACGGGGTAGTTCACCCCTCCACTTT.

The chain joins TRBV3-1 to TRBJ2-7; D is ambiguous. Trimming removed 0 bases from V and 7 bases from J, with 7 bases in between. CDR1 and CDR2 from the germline V gene are LGHDT and YNNKEL (reference sequence). CDR3 length: 12 amino acids. This CDR3 is CASSQDNREQYF. DNA of the CDR3: TGTGCCAGCAGCCAAGATAATAGGGAGCAGTACTTC.

This clonotype was seen repeatedly, ten times or more. This sequence joins TRBV3-1 and TRBJ2-5, with TRBD1 as a possible D gene (6 bases). Trimming pared 2 bases from V and 4 bases from J, leaving 14 bases between. The CDR3 totals 15 residues. Germline V CDR1 and CDR2: LGHDT, YNNKEL (reference sequence). The CDR3 region has the DNA TGTGCCAGCAGCCAATGGGTAGCAGGGGCAGAGACCCAGTACTTC. Its translation: CASSQWVAGAETQYF.

The chain combines TRBV7-9 with TRBJ1-2; 8 bases agree with TRBD1. Per germline, CDR1 SEHNR and CDR2 FQNEAQ (reference sequence). V trimming: 5 bases; J trimming: 4 bases; junction bases outside the gene matches: 6. The CDR3 is made up of 14 amino acids. The CDR3 coding sequence is TGTGCCAGCAGCCCGGGGACAGGCGGCTATGGCTACACCTTC. It translates to CASSPGTGGYGYTF.

The V gene is TRBV10-3, the J gene TRBJ2-7, with unresolved D. The germline CDR1 and CDR2 sequences are ENHRY and SYGVKD. This CDR3 spans 13 amino acids. Between the trimmed V and J ends, which lost 2 bases and 4 bases, there was a span of 9 bases. The CDR3 coding sequence is TGTGCCATCAGTGAGCCTAGATATTACGAGCAGTACTTC. Translated, it gives CAISEPRYYEQYF.

As regards this clonotype: A much bigger clone sits one base away, suggesting this may be a read error. This sequence joins TRBV12-3 or TRBV12-4 and TRBJ1-1; maybe TRBD1 (6 bases). The CDR3 runs 16 residues. V was shortened by 3 bases and J by 6 bases, with 20 bases between the two germline ends. This CDR3 is CASSFWTARPNAEAFF. The CDR3 bases are TGTGCCAGCAGTTTTTGGACAGCCAGGCCAAACGCTGAAGCTTTCTTT.

V is TRBV19 and J is TRBJ2-3, with a possible D match to TRBD1 (6 bases). CDR1 and CDR2 from the germline V gene are LNHDA and SQIVND (reference sequence). The V and J ends lost 5 bases and 3 bases respectively, with 15 bases between them. This CDR3 is 15 amino acids long. The CDR3 region is CASSGLTGVTDTQYF. CDR3 coding DNA: TGTGCCAGTAGTGGACTGACAGGAGTTACAGATACGCAGTATTTT.

Ten or more counts support this clonotype. The V gene is TRBV7-2, the J gene TRBJ2-2, with D perhaps TRBD1 (6 bases). Germline V lookup: CDR1 SGHTA, CDR2 FQGNSA. This CDR3 has 15 amino acids. Trimming took off 4 bases at V and 2 bases at J, with 11 bases between the two ends. The CDR3, as DNA: TGTGCCAGCAGCTCTTTCGGGACAAACACCGGGGAGCTGTTTTTT. It encodes CASSSFGTNTGELFF.